This T cell receptor beta chain is drawn from a study of identical twins. The study's findings and limits: Twin pairs' shared out-of-frame alpha sequences were enriched in low generation probability. Memory repertoires lacked the insertion deficit that abundant cord blood beta clonotypes showed.

A template switching step contributed a universal primer site, while unique molecular identifiers were present in the cDNA. TCRdb used MiXCR to reprocess the 5' RACE reads, holding one entry per CDR3 protein. The sample comprises 1,800,000 or so distinct CDR3 sequences, 25% to 35% of which are singletons, and around 0.3% rests with the top ten. As regards this clonotype: What it binds is not known.

Trimming left V 3 bases short and J 2 bases short, with 7 bases between. Germline CDR1 and CDR2: SQVTM and ANQGSEA. The CDR3 covers 12 residues. The source of this sequence is a newborn girl in good health. Sequenced material: cord blood. This chain links TRBV29-1 with TRBJ2-5; D uncertain. CDR3 region: CSVEFEQETQYF. For the CDR3, the DNA is TGCAGCGTTGAGTTCGAACAAGAGACCCAGTACTTC.